The 12 T cell receptor beta chains given below trace back to one sample, sequenced in a study of blood T cell repertoires in COVID-19. The table came from immunoSEQ multiplex PCR; TCRdb's copy has only in-frame clones and leaves some out. The data show about 100,000 clones, with 80% seen just once and 9% to 13% held by the top ten. Sequencing input: peripheral blood. The receptors originated from an older woman with acute or convalescent COVID-19.

V is TRBV9 and J is TRBJ1-6, with 8 positions matching TRBD1. Germline V gene sequence: CDR1 SGDLS, CDR2 YYNGEE. V was clipped by 3 bases and J by 7 bases; unmatched bases: 6. This CDR3 has 15 amino acids. The DNA of the CDR3 is TGTGCCAGCAGCGACCGGACAGGGCAAAATTCACCCCTCCACTTT. This gives the protein CASSDRTGQNSPLHF. The full variable domain, with the rest looked up from reference TRBV9 and TRBJ1-6, is DSGVTQTPKHLITATGQRVTLRCSPRSGDLSVYWYQQSLDQGLQFLIQYYNGEERAKGNILERFSAQQFPDLHSELNLSSLELGDSALYFCASSDRTGQNSPLHFGNGTRLTVT.

V usage is TRBV21-1 and J usage is TRBJ1-5. TRBV21-1 is tagged as a pseudogene. The length of the CDR3 is 10 residues. The CDR3 DNA is TGTGCCAGCGAGAGATACGGTGGGCATTTT. Its protein product is CASERYGGHF.

The rearrangement joins TRBV9 to TRBJ2-4; TRBD1 matches at 11 bases. Germline assignment: CDR1 SGDLS and CDR2 YYNGEE. This CDR3 spans 17 amino acids. J was trimmed by 0 bases and V by 3 bases; bases with no gene match: 5. CDR3: CASSAGTGGLAKNIQYF. In DNA form, the CDR3 reads TGTGCCAGCAGCGCCGGGACAGGGGGTCTAGCCAAAAACATTCAGTACTTC. The variable domain in full, completed from reference TRBV9 and TRBJ2-4, reads DSGVTQTPKHLITATGQRVTLRCSPRSGDLSVYWYQQSLDQGLQFLIQYYNGEERAKGNILERFSAQQFPDLHSELNLSSLELGDSALYFCASSAGTGGLAKNIQYFGAGTRLSVL.

The chain links TRBV11-2 to TRBJ1-1, with 11 bases aligning to TRBD1. The length of the CDR3 is 18 residues. Germline CDR1 and CDR2: SGHAT and FQNNGV. With V trimmed by 4 bases and J by 0 bases, 10 bases remained unmatched. The CDR3 sequence: CASSSGTGGRRVNTEAFF. The CDR3 nucleotides are TGTGCCAGCAGCTCGGGGACAGGGGGTCGAAGGGTGAACACTGAAGCTTTCTTT.

V gene TRBV25-1 combines with J gene TRBJ2-1; TRBD2 might be the D (6 bases). Germline V CDR1 and CDR2: MGHDK, SYGVNS. CDR3 length: 13 amino acids. V was shortened by 3 bases and J by 4 bases, with 7 bases between the two germline ends. CDR3 sequence reads: CASSDGRYNEQFF. The CDR3 bases are TGTGCCAGCAGTGATGGGAGGTACAATGAGCAGTTCTTC.

This clone was detected only a few times. The chain carries TRBV11-3 and TRBJ1-6; perhaps TRBD1 as D (6 bases). Trimming shortened V by 1 base and J by 7 bases, and 8 bases separated the two germline ends. This CDR3 is 14 amino acids long. Germline V lookup: CDR1 SGHNT, CDR2 YENEEA. This chain's CDR3 is CASSLGTENSPLHF. CDR3 DNA: TGTGCCAGCAGCTTAGGGACAGAGAATTCACCCCTCCACTTT.

The chain couples TRBV10-3 to TRBJ1-1; D might be TRBD1 (5 bases). Trimming took off 0 bases at V and 1 base at J, with 12 bases between the two ends. Looked up from germline, CDR1 is ENHRY and CDR2 is SYGVKD. This CDR3 region has 16 residues. This CDR3 reads CAISESRYRRNTEAFF. The CDR3 region has the DNA TGTGCCATCAGTGAGTCGAGGTACAGGAGGAACACTGAAGCTTTCTTT.

V is TRBV27 and J is TRBJ1-4, with D maybe TRBD1 (6 bases). V shed 2 bases and J shed 8 bases, with 15 bases lying between them. The CDR3 has 15 amino acids. The germline V gene has CDR1 MNHEY and CDR2 SMNVEV (reference sequence). CDR3 coding DNA: TGTGCCAGCAGTTTAGGGGGGGCCGGCTTCGAAAAACTGTTTTTT. Translating it yields CASSLGGAGFEKLFF.

The chain joins TRBV5-1 to TRBJ1-5, with D perhaps matching TRBD1 (6 bases). This CDR3 is 15 amino acids long. V dropped 4 bases and J dropped 7 bases, with 18 bases sitting between them. In germline, CDR1 is SGHRS, CDR2 YFSETQ. This chain's CDR3 is CASSVSGAGGQPQHF. The CDR3 nucleotides are TGCGCCAGCAGCGTATCAGGGGCGGGAGGCCAGCCCCAGCATTTT.

The chain couples TRBV28 to TRBJ1-4; 7 bases are a match to TRBD1. This CDR3 is built from 15 residues. Looked up from germline, CDR1 is MDHEN and CDR2 is SYDVKM. After removal of 6 bases from V and 8 bases from J, the junction contained 12 bases not matched to a gene. The DNA for the CDR3 is TGTGCCAGCAGCCCCAGACAGGGAACGGTCGAAAAACTGTTTTTT. Translation gives CASSPRQGTVEKLFF. Using reference TRBV28 and TRBJ1-4 for the parts outside the CDR3, the full variable domain is DVKVTQSSRYLVKRTGEKVFLECVQDMDHENMFWYRQDPGLGLRLIYFSYDVKMKEKGDIPEGYSVSREKKERFSLILESASTNQTSMYLCASSPRQGTVEKLFFGSGTQLSVL.

The chain employs TRBV2 and TRBJ1-4, with 8 bases identical to TRBD1. The germline V gene has CDR1 SNHLY and CDR2 FYNNEI. V dropped 6 bases and J dropped 1; count of bases not matched to a gene: 4. There are 15 residues in the CDR3. This CDR3 is CASRVTGGTNEKLFF. In nucleotides, the CDR3 is TGTGCCAGCAGGGTTACAGGGGGAACTAATGAAAAACTGTTTTTT.

This clone turned up a few times. The chain recombines TRBV5-1 with TRBJ1-4, with D maybe TRBD1 (6 bases). Trimming took 2 bases from V and 7 from J, leaving 12 bases between them. Germline V gene sequence: CDR1 SGHRS, CDR2 YFSETQ. This CDR3 has 14 residues. The CDR3 loop reads CASSFEGQSEKLFF. As DNA, the CDR3 is TGCGCCAGCAGCTTCGAAGGACAGAGTGAAAAACTGTTTTTT.